Listed here are 11 T cell receptor beta chains from one sample, sequenced in a study of early T cells in non-severe SARS-CoV-2 infection. One entry per CDR3 protein, called by TCRdb with MiXCR from the 5' RACE reads. The repertoire holds approximately 42,000 distinct CDR3 sequences, with 5.5% to 7.5% as singletons. The sample was whole blood. The receptors originated from an adult who was a healthcare worker with PCR-confirmed SARS-CoV-2 infection or an uninfected control (not recorded which).

Ten or more counts support this clonotype. The CDR3 sequence is CASSLELGSYNEQFF. DNA of the CDR3: TGTGCCAGCAGCTTGGAACTGGGTTCCTACAATGAGCAGTTCTTC. This chain uses TRBV7-8 with TRBJ2-1; D remains ambiguous. The V end was cut by 3 bases, the J end by 1 base, with 10 bases between. The CDR3 contains 15 residues. The germline V gene has CDR1 SGHVS and CDR2 FQNEAQ.

This clonotype was recorded at least ten times. The chain uses TRBV10-3 and TRBJ2-7; either TRBD1 or TRBD2 may fit D (5 bases each). This CDR3 spans 15 amino acids. Trimming cost V 4 bases and J 5 bases, with 18 bases left between them. The V gene's germline CDR1 is ENHRY and CDR2 SYGVKD. The CDR3 spells CAISGGRDPVNEQYF. CDR3 coding DNA: TGTGCCATCAGTGGGGGTCGGGACCCTGTCAACGAGCAGTACTTC.

This clonotype was recorded at least ten times. V gene TRBV2 combines with J gene TRBJ1-1; D remains ambiguous. Germline CDR1 and CDR2: SNHLY and FYNNEI. The CDR3 contains 11 residues. Trimming cost V 5 bases and J 8 bases, with 9 bases left between them. CDR3 nucleotide sequence: TGTGCCAGCAGTAGGACGGAAGAAGCTTTCTTT. Its translation: CASSRTEEAFF.

This clonotype was detected ten times or more. The genes are TRBV7-6 and TRBJ2-3; no clear D gene. V dropped 5 bases and J dropped 4 bases, with 7 bases sitting between them. Germline V gene sequence: CDR1 SGHVS, CDR2 FNYEAQ. This CDR3 is 12 amino acids long. In DNA form, the CDR3 reads TGTGCCAGCAGCCTCCTCTCAGATACGCAGTATTTT. It specifies CASSLLSDTQYF.

At least ten counts were recorded for this clonotype. J is TRBJ2-5 and V is TRBV9; 7 nucleotides align to TRBD2. V trimming: 0 bases; J trimming: 9 bases; junction bases outside the gene matches: 11. This CDR3 has 15 residues. Germline CDR1 is SGDLS and CDR2 is YYNGEE. The CDR3 DNA sequence: TGTGCCAGCAGCGTAGGTGAAGCGGGGCGGGAGCCCCAGTACTTC. Its protein product is CASSVGEAGREPQYF.

This clonotype was picked up many times. The chain has TRBV7-9 and TRBJ2-7; 9 nucleotides align to TRBD1. The length of the CDR3 is 16 residues. V shed 0 bases, J shed 13 bases, and the junction held 16 bases outside the gene matches. The V gene's germline CDR1 is SEHNR and CDR2 FQNEAQ (reference sequence). The CDR3 sequence is CASSLAFRGLGTGLYF. CDR3 coding DNA: TGTGCCAGCAGCTTAGCGTTTCGCGGTTTAGGGACAGGGCTCTACTTC.

The chain joins TRBV4-3 to TRBJ1-1, with a tentative D call TRBD1 (6 bases). This CDR3 region has 14 residues. In germline, CDR1 is LGHNA, CDR2 YSLEER. V lost 7 bases and J lost 1, with 13 bases in between. CDR3 sequence (DNA): TGCGCCAGCACCCCAGGGACATCGAACACTGAAGCTTTCTTT. Residues: CASTPGTSNTEAFF.

This clonotype was seen only a few times. The chain employs TRBV12-3 or TRBV12-4 and TRBJ2-2; D remains unclear. The CDR3 contains 13 residues. The V end was cut by 8 bases, the J end by 1 base, with 8 bases between. For the CDR3, the DNA is TGTGCCAGCGTTGGGTTGAACACCGGGGAGCTGTTTTTT. Its translation: CASVGLNTGELFF.

This clonotype was observed many times. V and J are TRBV4-3 and TRBJ2-7, with D perhaps matching TRBD1 (6 bases). V dropped 0 bases and J dropped 2 bases, with 14 bases sitting between them. Germline loops: CDR1 LGHNA, CDR2 YSLEER. The CDR3 has 16 amino acids. The CDR3 loop reads CASSQDRGTFPYEQYF. CDR3 coding DNA: TGCGCCAGCAGCCAAGATAGAGGGACATTTCCCTACGAGCAGTACTTC.

This clonotype was seen ten or more times. The chain employs TRBV27 and TRBJ2-7; no clear D. CDR3 length: 13 residues. The germline V and J ends were trimmed by 9 bases and 2 bases, with 14 bases remaining between them. The V gene's germline CDR1 is MNHEY and CDR2 SMNVEV (reference sequence). The CDR3 DNA sequence: TGTGCCAGTGCTAGGGATTCCCCCTACGAGCAGTACTTC. Translating gives CASARDSPYEQYF.

The rearrangement joins TRBV28 to TRBJ1-5; D is ambiguous. Trimming shortened V by 7 bases and J by 5 bases, and 9 bases separated the two germline ends. Germline V gene data show CDR1 as MDHEN and CDR2 as SYDVKM. This CDR3 contains 12 residues. DNA for the CDR3: TGTGCCAGCAAGATTTTGGATCAGCCCCAGCATTTT. It encodes CASKILDQPQHF.